The 12 T cell receptor beta chains reported below all come from one sample, sequenced in a study of cytomegalovirus exposure and HLA in healthy donors. Vbeta (60) and Jbeta (13) primers were used in the PCR. TCRdb keeps only in-frame clones here, not all; method: immunoSEQ multiplex PCR. The data include around 75,000 clones; the top ten clones carry around 13%. The sample comprised PBMCs. All receptors come from a middle-aged man in good health and CMV-seropositive.

The V call is TRBV6-5, the J call TRBJ2-3, with 11 nucleotides matching TRBD1. Trimming cost V 4 bases and J 1 base; bases outside gene matches: 4. The CDR3 has 16 amino acids. The germline V gene encodes CDR1 MNHEY and CDR2 SVGAGI. CDR3 region: CASSWGTGGGTDTQYF. The CDR3 DNA reads as TGTGCCAGCAGTTGGGGGACAGGGGGGGGCACAGATACGCAGTATTTT.

The CDR3, as DNA: TGCGCCAGCAGCCCTCGACTCGGACAGGGCTATGGCTACACCTTC. Translating it yields CASSPRLGQGYGYTF. This chain connects TRBV5-1 to TRBJ1-2, with TRBD1 identical over 8 bases. The CDR3 runs 15 residues. Trimming removed 4 bases from V and 4 bases from J; junction bases left unmatched: 9. CDR1 and CDR2 from the germline V gene are SGHRS and YFSETQ.

This chain uses TRBV5-4 with TRBJ1-1; TRBD1 aligns across 9 bases. Germline V CDR1 and CDR2: SGHNT, YYREEE (reference sequence). The CDR3 length is 15 residues. Unmatched junction bases numbered 3, after V lost 2 bases and J lost 1 base. CDR3 bases: TGTGCCAGCAGCTTACCGGGACAGGGGAACACTGAAGCTTTCTTT. Translating gives CASSLPGQGNTEAFF.

Note on this clone: The sample contains more than one DNA sequence encoding this CDR3. This chain connects TRBV7-9 to TRBJ1-2, with D perhaps matching TRBD1 (5 bases). Deletions cut 1 base from V and 8 bases from J, with 11 bases between. Germline CDR1 reads SEHNR; CDR2 reads FQNEAQ (reference sequence). This CDR3 contains 13 residues. The CDR3 nucleotides are TGTGCCAGCAGCTTAGGGCAGGGCTACGGCTACACCTTC. This gives the protein CASSLGQGYGYTF. Full variable domain (missing parts from reference TRBV7-9 and TRBJ1-2): DTGVSQNPRHKITKRGQNVTFRCDPISEHNRLYWYRQTLGQGPEFLTYFQNEAQLEKSRLLSDRFSAERPKGSFSTLEIQRTEQGDSAMYLCASSLGQGYGYTFGSGTRLTVV.

The chain links TRBV6-1 to TRBJ1-5, with D possibly being TRBD1 (5 bases). CDR3 size: 15 residues. V was trimmed by 3 bases and J by 0 bases, leaving 9 bases between them. Germline assignment: CDR1 MNHNS and CDR2 SASEGT. This CDR3 reads CASSEGGGSNQPQHF. The CDR3 DNA follows: TGTGCCAGCAGTGAGGGCGGGGGTAGCAATCAGCCCCAGCATTTT.

The chain carries TRBV18 and TRBJ1-3, with D tentatively TRBD1 (5 bases). Trimming removed 2 bases at V and 2 bases at J, with 13 bases between. This CDR3 spans 16 amino acids. Germline V gene lookup returns CDR1 KGHSH and CDR2 LQKENI. The CDR3 coding sequence is TGTGCCAGCTCACCATCGACAGTGAGGACTGGAAACACCATATATTTT. Amino acid sequence: CASSPSTVRTGNTIYF.

V is TRBV4-1 and J is TRBJ2-3; perhaps TRBD1 as D (6 bases). Germline CDR1 MGHRA, CDR2 YSYEKL. V was pared by 1 base and J by 5 bases, with 19 bases between. The CDR3 extends over 17 amino acids. Here the CDR3 reads CASSQGGGSGERDTQYF. CDR3 DNA sequence: TGCGCCAGCAGCCAAGGGGGCGGTTCAGGGGAGAGAGATACGCAGTATTTT.

V usage is TRBV11-2 and J usage is TRBJ2-1; possibly TRBD2 for D (5 bases). This CDR3 has 15 amino acids. The germline V gene has CDR1 SGHAT and CDR2 FQNNGV. The germline V and J ends were trimmed by 4 bases and 9 bases, with 19 bases remaining between them. DNA for the CDR3: TGTGCCAGCAGCTCCCGCCTGGGTTCTGCGGGTGAGCAGTTCTTC. It specifies CASSSRLGSAGEQFF.

This chain links TRBV19 with TRBJ1-4; D is unclear. V lost 1 base and J 4 bases, leaving 7 bases between the germline ends. This CDR3 is built from 14 residues. Germline V gene sequence: CDR1 LNHDA, CDR2 SQIVND (reference sequence). The CDR3 DNA sequence: TGTGCCAGTAGTATAGGGCGGAGTAATGAAAAACTGTTTTTT. This gives the protein CASSIGRSNEKLFF.

V and J are TRBV28 and TRBJ1-3; D unclear. Germline lookup yields CDR1 MDHEN and CDR2 SYDVKM. The CDR3 is 14 residues long. Trimming removed 7 bases at V and 0 bases at J, with 10 bases between. CDR3 amino acids: CASTSQLSGNTIYF. CDR3 sequence (DNA): TGTGCCAGCACTAGTCAACTCTCTGGAAACACCATATATTTT.

The V gene is TRBV5-1, the J gene TRBJ2-2; D ambiguous. Germline V lookup: CDR1 SGHRS, CDR2 YFSETQ. The CDR3 is made up of 15 amino acids. Trimming removed 0 bases at V and 0 bases at J, with 6 bases between. CDR3 sequence: CASSLGHANTGELFF. The CDR3, as DNA: TGCGCCAGCAGCTTGGGGCATGCGAACACCGGGGAGCTGTTTTTT.

This rearrangement joins TRBV18 to TRBJ2-1; 7 bases line up with TRBD2. There are 16 residues in the CDR3. Per germline, CDR1 KGHSH and CDR2 LQKENI. V lost 0 bases and J lost 9; bases outside the gene matches: 11. CDR3 in amino acids: CASSPPLGGSQGEQFF. CDR3 DNA: TGTGCCAGCTCACCACCGTTGGGCGGGAGCCAGGGTGAGCAGTTCTTC. Complete variable domain (other parts from reference TRBV18 and TRBJ2-1): NAGVMQNPRHLVRRRGQEARLRCSPMKGHSHVYWYRQLPEEGLKFMVYLQKENIIDESGMPKERFSAEFPKEGPSILRIQQVVRGDSAAYFCASSPPLGGSQGEQFFGPGTRLTVL.